Following are 32 T cell receptor beta chains from one sample sequenced in a study of CD8 T cells in Susac syndrome. Random hexamers served to reverse transcribe about 0.45 to 1 ug RNA. MiXCR was run by TCRdb on the immunoSEQ multiplex PCR reads, yielding one entry per CDR3 protein. The data contain 20,000 to 25,000 distinct CDR3 sequences, 85% to 95% of them seen just once; the ten biggest clones take up approximately 0.3%. The material sequenced was CD8+ T cells from PBMCs. These receptors were taken from a human donor in good health.

CDR3 in DNA: TGTGCCAGTGGGGGAAGCACAGATACGCAGTATTTT. Protein product: CASGGSTDTQYF. The rearrangement uses TRBV19 and TRBJ2-3; D is perhaps TRBD1 or TRBD2 (5 bases each). The CDR3 length is 12 residues. Trimming took 8 bases from V and 0 from J, leaving 6 bases between them. From germline, CDR1 is LNHDA and CDR2 SQIVND (reference sequence).

The CDR3 here is CASSFPGDGYTF. CDR3 bases: TGTGCCAGCAGCTTCCCGGGGGATGGCTACACCTTC. The chain couples TRBV7-9 to TRBJ1-2; D possibly corresponds to TRBD1 (5 bases). V lost 3 bases to trimming and J lost 6 bases, with 8 bases between them. This CDR3 has 12 amino acids. Germline CDR1 SEHNR, CDR2 FQNEAQ (reference sequence).

The sample holds a few counts of this clonotype. The chain joins TRBV6-5 to TRBJ2-5, with D possibly TRBD1 on 6 matching bases. The CDR3 spans 14 residues. V lost 2 bases and J lost 3, with 10 bases in between. Per the germline V gene, CDR1 is MNHEY and CDR2 is SVGAGI. The CDR3 region has the DNA TGTGCCAGCAGTTACACTAAGGGGGAAGAGACCCAGTACTTC. This sequence encodes CASSYTKGEETQYF.

This clonotype was seen a few times. This chain links TRBV4-1 with TRBJ1-2, with 8 bases aligning to TRBD1. CDR1 is MGHRA, CDR2 YSYEKL, per germline. The CDR3 sequence is 15 residues long. The V and J ends lost 5 bases and 4 bases, in that order; junction bases with no gene match: 9. CDR3 sequence: CASSSRDRSVYGYTF. The CDR3 bases are TGCGCCAGCAGCTCCCGGGACAGGTCTGTCTATGGCTACACCTTC.

The J gene is TRBJ1-2, the V gene TRBV7-9; 7 nucleotides line up with TRBD1. The CDR3 loop spans 14 amino acids. V shed 2 bases and J 6 bases; nucleotides not matched to a gene: 6. CDR1 SEHNR and CDR2 FQNEAQ come from the germline V gene (reference sequence). CDR3 nucleotides: TGTGCCAGCAGCTTACTTGGGACAGCGAATGGCTACACCTTC. This translates into CASSLLGTANGYTF.

The V and J genes are TRBV20-1 and TRBJ2-7; no definite D call. The germline gives CDR1 DFQATT, CDR2 SNEGSKA (reference sequence). Deletions cut 0 bases from V and 7 bases from J, with 10 bases between. There are 12 residues in the CDR3. DNA for the CDR3: TGCAGTGCTAGAGATTCCCGACATGAGCAGTACTTC. Translation: CSARDSRHEQYF.

V is TRBV4-1 and J is TRBJ2-1; TRBD1 agrees at 9 bases. Germline V gene data show CDR1 as MGHRA and CDR2 as YSYEKL. V lost 8 bases to trimming and J lost 2 bases; unmatched junction nucleotides: 1. The CDR3 runs 13 residues. The CDR3 DNA sequence: TGCGCCAGCTGGGACAGGGCCTACAATGAGCAGTTCTTC. Residues: CASWDRAYNEQFF.

Only one count was recorded for this clonotype. This sequence joins TRBV27 and TRBJ2-5; TRBD2 agrees at 10 bases. The J segment lost 2 bases and the V segment lost 4 bases, leaving 4 bases of the junction unmatched. The CDR3 has 15 residues. Looked up from germline, CDR1 is MNHEY and CDR2 is SMNVEV (reference sequence). The CDR3 loop is CASSYKRGGQETQYF. CDR3 coding DNA: TGTGCCAGCAGTTATAAGCGGGGGGGTCAAGAGACCCAGTACTTC.

The rearrangement links TRBV7-9 to TRBJ2-7; D is unresolved. This CDR3 has 13 residues. The germline V gene encodes CDR1 SEHNR and CDR2 FQNEAQ (reference sequence). V lost 1 base and J 6 bases, leaving 10 bases between the germline ends. The CDR3 DNA reads as TGTGCCAGCAGCTTAGAGCATGCTGCCGAGCAGTACTTC. Translated: CASSLEHAAEQYF. The full variable domain, its missing parts supplied by reference TRBV7-9 and TRBJ2-7, is DTGVSQNPRHKITKRGQNVTFRCDPISEHNRLYWYRQTLGQGPEFLTYFQNEAQLEKSRLLSDRFSAERPKGSFSTLEIQRTEQGDSAMYLCASSLEHAAEQYFGPGTRLTVT.

The rearrangement joins TRBV11-2 to TRBJ2-7; no clear D. Germline V CDR1 and CDR2: SGHAT, FQNNGV. V was trimmed by 4 bases and J by 5 bases, leaving 15 bases between them. This CDR3 has 14 residues. The CDR3 nucleotides read TGTGCCAGCAGCTCCCGAGGTAACGTCCACGAGCAGTACTTC. Translation gives CASSSRGNVHEQYF. The full variable domain, rest sourced from reference TRBV11-2 and TRBJ2-7, is EAGVAQSPRYKIIEKRQSVAFWCNPISGHATLYWYQQILGQGPKLLIQFQNNGVVDDSQLPKDRFSAERLKGVDSTLKIQPAKLEDSAVYLCASSSRGNVHEQYFGPGTRLTVT.

The chain uses TRBV12-3 or TRBV12-4 and TRBJ2-1; no reliable D call. V was cut by 1 base and J by 9 bases, with 10 bases left in between. The CDR3 is made up of 13 amino acids. This CDR3 is CASSLVLVAEQFF. DNA of the CDR3: TGTGCCAGCAGTTTAGTGTTGGTGGCTGAGCAGTTCTTC.

Remarks on this clonotype: Mismatch with germline at one junction end may stem from a read error. The rearrangement uses TRBV23-1 and TRBJ1-5; 9 nucleotides match TRBD1. TRBV23-1 is placed among ORFs of uncertain function. This CDR3 is 21 amino acids long. CDR3: CAGSQAQGLGTGHFSNQPQHF. In DNA form, the CDR3 reads TGCGCCGGCAGTCAAGCCCAGGGGTTAGGGACAGGGCACTTTAGCAATCAGCCCCAGCATTTT.

This chain joins TRBV2 and TRBJ1-1, with D perhaps matching TRBD1 (5 bases). Per germline, CDR1 SNHLY and CDR2 FYNNEI. V lost 6 bases, J lost 0 bases, and 23 bases lay in between. The CDR3 is 18 residues long. Here the CDR3 DNA reads TGTGCCAGCAGGGAGTTAGTGTTTGGGGGAGGGATGAACACTGAAGCTTTCTTT. This sequence encodes CASRELVFGGGMNTEAFF.

The genes are TRBV7-9 and TRBJ2-7; 7 bases align to TRBD1. The CDR3 loop spans 14 amino acids. J was trimmed by 4 bases and V by 4 bases; bases with no gene match: 7. Germline V gene lookup returns CDR1 SEHNR and CDR2 FQNEAQ (reference sequence). In nucleotides, the CDR3 is TGTGCCAGCAGCTGGGGACAGCCACCTTACGAGCAGTACTTC. Translated: CASSWGQPPYEQYF.

This chain uses TRBV4-3 with TRBJ2-2; possibly TRBD2 for D (7 bases). The V and J ends lost 1 base and 5 bases respectively, with 20 bases between them. Germline V gene sequence: CDR1 LGHNA, CDR2 YSLEER. This CDR3 has 18 residues. The CDR3, as DNA: TGCGCCAGCAGCCAAGCCCTGCGTGGGGGGGCGCGGACCGGGGAGCTGTTTTTT. Translated, it gives CASSQALRGGARTGELFF.

The gene calls are TRBV6-1 and TRBJ2-1; 11 bases are a match to TRBD2. The V and J ends lost 2 bases and 1 base, in that order; junction bases with no gene match: 4. CDR3 length: 17 amino acids. Germline V gene lookup returns CDR1 MNHNS and CDR2 SASEGT. DNA for the CDR3: TGTGCCAGCAGTGAACTAGCGGGGGGCACGTCCTACAATGAGCAGTTCTTC. Translation gives CASSELAGGTSYNEQFF.

The rearrangement joins TRBV4-3 to TRBJ2-5; the D gene is possibly TRBD2 (6 bases). Germline CDR1 and CDR2: LGHNA and YSLEER. Trimming left V 4 bases short and J 2 bases short, with 8 bases between. The CDR3 has 13 amino acids. The CDR3 here is CASSRDLQETQYF. In DNA form, the CDR3 reads TGCGCCAGCAGCCGGGACTTACAAGAGACCCAGTACTTC.

This sequence joins TRBV5-1 and TRBJ2-1, with D possibly matching TRBD1 (6 bases). The V and J ends lost 0 bases and 8 bases respectively, with 12 bases between them. The CDR3 has 14 residues. Germline lookup yields CDR1 SGHRS and CDR2 YFSETQ. The CDR3 DNA sequence: TGCGCCAGCAGCTTGGATAGGGGGTCCGATGAGCAGTTCTTC. Protein sequence: CASSLDRGSDEQFF. The variable domain in full, with the rest retrieved from reference TRBV5-1 and TRBJ2-1, is KAGVTQTPRYLIKTRGQQVTLSCSPISGHRSVSWYQQTPGQGLQFLFEYFSETQRNKGNFPGRFSGRQFSNSRSEMNVSTLELGDSALYLCASSLDRGSDEQFFGPGTRLTVL.

The chain is built from TRBV2 and TRBJ1-5; no reliable D call. V lost 2 bases and J lost 7, with 6 bases in between. Germline V lookup: CDR1 SNHLY, CDR2 FYNNEI. The CDR3 has 12 residues. In DNA form, the CDR3 reads TGTGCCAGCAGTGAAAAAAACCAGCCCCAGCATTTT. It yields the protein CASSEKNQPQHF.

This clonotype was seen a single time. The rearrangement links TRBV7-9 to TRBJ1-1; a weak D match, TRBD1 (5 bases). This CDR3 has 15 amino acids. Germline values: CDR1 SEHNR, CDR2 FQNEAQ (reference sequence). V gave up 5 bases and J gave up 6 bases, with 19 bases separating them. CDR3 bases: TGTGCCAGCAGCCTAGGGGCGCCTCCTGTGTCTGAAGCTTTCTTT. Its protein is CASSLGAPPVSEAFF.

J is TRBJ1-1 and V is TRBV12-3 or TRBV12-4; D possibly corresponds to TRBD1 (5 bases). The CDR3 spans 14 residues. V lost 1 base and J 2 bases, leaving 8 bases between the germline ends. The DNA of the CDR3 is TGTGCCAGCAGTTTAGTGACAGTTAACACTGAAGCTTTCTTT. Protein sequence: CASSLVTVNTEAFF.

V usage is TRBV4-3 and J usage is TRBJ1-5, with D unresolved. Trimming removed 0 bases at V and 4 bases at J, with 13 bases between. The CDR3 is made up of 16 amino acids. CDR1 LGHNA and CDR2 YSLEER come from the germline V gene. CDR3 sequence: CASSQDRTGGNQPQHF. The CDR3 nucleotides read TGCGCCAGCAGCCAAGACCGTACCGGAGGGAATCAGCCCCAGCATTTT.

The chain has TRBV2 and TRBJ1-1, with no clear D. V was trimmed by 6 bases and J by 5 bases, leaving 10 bases between them. The V gene's germline CDR1 is SNHLY and CDR2 FYNNEI. The CDR3 is 12 residues long. The CDR3 nucleotides are TGTGCCAGCAGGAAGGATCCGACTGAAGCTTTCTTT. Its protein product is CASRKDPTEAFF.

The chain uses TRBV6-1 and TRBJ2-6; D unresolved. CDR1 and CDR2 (germline): MNHNS, SASEGT. The ends were cut back, 7 bases at V and 0 bases at J, with 25 bases in the middle. The CDR3 is made up of 20 amino acids. CDR3 region: CASTLRVFVSPTSGANVLTF. CDR3 DNA sequence: TGTGCCAGCACCCTACGGGTGTTCGTGAGTCCTACCTCTGGGGCCAACGTCCTGACTTTC.

The chain carries TRBV6-2 or TRBV6-3 and TRBJ2-2; D ambiguous. The CDR3 is 18 amino acids. Trimming took 1 base from V and 4 from J, leaving 19 bases between them. The germline V gene encodes CDR1 MNHEY and CDR2 SVGEGT. The CDR3 is CASSYWGPGNPATGELFF. The CDR3 nucleotides are TGTGCCAGCAGTTACTGGGGTCCTGGGAATCCGGCCACCGGGGAGCTGTTTTTT.

This chain uses TRBV27 with TRBJ2-7; D is perhaps TRBD1 (6 bases). V gave up 3 bases and J gave up 1 base, with 10 bases separating them. The V gene's germline CDR1 is MNHEY and CDR2 SMNVEV (reference sequence). The CDR3 spans 14 residues. Here the CDR3 reads CASSFNQGSYEQYF. The CDR3 DNA is TGTGCCAGCAGTTTCAACCAGGGGTCCTACGAGCAGTACTTC.

This chain uses TRBV12-3 or TRBV12-4 with TRBJ1-1; no clear D. Trimming removed 7 bases from V and 0 bases from J, with 6 bases in between. This CDR3 is 12 amino acids long. DNA for the CDR3: TGTGCCAGCACCCACATGAACACTGAAGCTTTCTTT. Encoded protein: CASTHMNTEAFF.

V is TRBV4-3 and J is TRBJ1-5; unclear D gene. The CDR3 has 14 residues. V lost 0 bases, J lost 9 bases, and 12 bases lay in between. Per germline, CDR1 LGHNA and CDR2 YSLEER. This chain's CDR3 is CASSQDLAGVPQHF. The CDR3 DNA follows: TGCGCCAGCAGCCAAGATCTGGCTGGGGTGCCCCAGCATTTT.

This CDR3 is CASSQSNQLSSYEQYF. The CDR3 nucleotides are TGTGCCAGCAGCCAATCCAACCAACTAAGCTCCTACGAGCAGTACTTC. This sequence joins TRBV16 and TRBJ2-7; D uncertain. The germline V and J ends were trimmed by 0 bases and 0 bases, with 12 bases remaining between them. Germline CDR1 is KGHSY and CDR2 is FQNENV. CDR3 length equals 16 residues.

The gene calls are TRBV6-5 and TRBJ2-3; D may be TRBD2 (6 bases). V lost 2 bases to trimming and J lost 0 bases, with 21 bases between them. CDR1 and CDR2 from the germline V gene are MNHEY and SVGAGI. The CDR3 is 19 amino acids. The DNA for the CDR3 is TGTGCCAGCAGTTACCCGATTGACCCCGGGGGAGGTAGCACAGATACGCAGTATTTT. Amino acids: CASSYPIDPGGGSTDTQYF.

V gene TRBV9 combines with J gene TRBJ2-7; D might be TRBD1 (6 bases). There are 13 residues in the CDR3. Trimming took off 0 bases at V and 3 bases at J, with 7 bases between the two ends. Per the germline V gene, CDR1 is SGDLS and CDR2 is YYNGEE. The CDR3 DNA reads as TGTGCCAGCAGCGTAGAGGGGGACTACGAGCAGTACTTC. Residues: CASSVEGDYEQYF. Variable domain in full (rest from reference TRBV9 and TRBJ2-7): DSGVTQTPKHLITATGQRVTLRCSPRSGDLSVYWYQQSLDQGLQFLIQYYNGEERAKGNILERFSAQQFPDLHSELNLSSLELGDSALYFCASSVEGDYEQYFGPGTRLTVT.

The chain is built from TRBV6-2 or TRBV6-3 and TRBJ1-1; 7 nucleotides align to TRBD1. J was trimmed by 5 bases and V by 5 bases; bases with no gene match: 5. The germline gives CDR1 MNHEY, CDR2 SVGEGT. The CDR3 runs 13 residues. CDR3 residues: CASSTLTGTEAFF. For the CDR3, the DNA is TGTGCCAGCAGTACCCTGACAGGGACTGAAGCTTTCTTT.